This T cell receptor (beta chain) was captured by sequencing in a study of CD8 T cells in Susac syndrome. Reverse transcription of roughly 0.5 to 1 ug RNA used random hexamers. Amplification of TCR beta CDR3 used immunoSEQ multiplex PCR across 54 Vbeta and 13 Jbeta. Each CDR3 protein is one row after TCRdb ran MiXCR on the immunoSEQ multiplex PCR reads. The sample lists roughly 400,000 distinct CDR3 sequences, 75% to 90% occurring once. From blood CD8+ and CD4+ T cells, the TCR beta chain was sequenced. Germline loops: CDR1 SEHNR, CDR2 FQNEAQ (reference sequence). CDR3 size: 15 residues. The V gene lost 5 bases and the J gene lost 3 bases, with 15 bases spanning the gap.

The rearrangement joins TRBV7-9 to TRBJ2-3; the D call may be TRBD1 or TRBD2 (5 bases each). Specimen: CD8+ T cells from PBMCs. The sequence was obtained from a human donor with multiple sclerosis. The CDR3, as DNA: TGTGCCAGCAGCGGGACCGAGCCAAGAACAGATACGCAGTATTTT. This sequence encodes CASSGTEPRTDTQYF.